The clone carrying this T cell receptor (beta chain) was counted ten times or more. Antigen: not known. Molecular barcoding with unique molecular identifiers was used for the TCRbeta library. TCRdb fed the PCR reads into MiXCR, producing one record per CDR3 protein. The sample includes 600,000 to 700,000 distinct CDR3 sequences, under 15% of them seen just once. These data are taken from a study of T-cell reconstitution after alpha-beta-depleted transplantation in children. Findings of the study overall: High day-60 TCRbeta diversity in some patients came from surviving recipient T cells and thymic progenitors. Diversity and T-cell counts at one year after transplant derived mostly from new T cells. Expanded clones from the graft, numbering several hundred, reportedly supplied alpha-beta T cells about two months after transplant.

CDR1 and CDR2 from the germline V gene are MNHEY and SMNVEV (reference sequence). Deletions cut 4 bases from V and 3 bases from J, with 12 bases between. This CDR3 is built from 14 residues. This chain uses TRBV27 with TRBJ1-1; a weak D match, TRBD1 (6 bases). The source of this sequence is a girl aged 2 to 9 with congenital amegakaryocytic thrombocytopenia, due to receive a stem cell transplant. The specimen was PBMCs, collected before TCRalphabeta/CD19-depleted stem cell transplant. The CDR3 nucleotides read TGTGCCAGCAGTTCCGACAGGTGGGACACTGAAGCTTTCTTT. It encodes CASSSDRWDTEAFF.